A selection of T cell receptor beta chains follows, all from one sample in a study of blood T cell repertoires in COVID-19. Generated by immunoSEQ multiplex PCR, the TCRdb table keeps only in-frame clones and is missing some. The sample carries a few hundred thousand clones, about 91% recorded once. What was sequenced was peripheral blood. These receptors were obtained from a person aged 18 to 29 with COVID-19, enrolled during active disease. CDR3s include the opening cysteine and the closing phenylalanine or tryptophan. The order of the fields is V gene, J gene, clone size, D gene, CDR3 protein, CDR3 DNA. The D gene is left open where the match is weak. Where a row states a size, it is once, few, many or the class of an expanded clone; other rows omit it.

v_gene: TRBV4-2; j_gene: TRBJ1-1; abundance: NA; d_gene: NA; CDR3aa: CASSQEGGAGADTEAFF; CDR3nt: TGTGCCAGCAGCCAAGAGGGGGGGGCAGGGGCGGACACTGAAGCTTTCTTT
v_gene: TRBV5-1; j_gene: TRBJ2-3; abundance: few; d_gene: NA; CDR3aa: CASSFQEGSDTQYF; CDR3nt: TGCGCCAGCAGCTTTCAGGAGGGCTCAGATACGCAGTATTTT
v_gene: TRBV5-1; j_gene: TRBJ1-6; abundance: NA; d_gene: NA; CDR3aa: CASSVGPGDSPLHF; CDR3nt: TGCGCCAGCAGCGTGGGACCCGGAGATTCACCCCTCCACTTT
v_gene: TRBV10-3; j_gene: TRBJ1-2; abundance: NA; d_gene: NA; CDR3aa: CAIRNTVNYGYTF; CDR3nt: TGTGCCATCAGGAACACAGTTAACTATGGCTACACCTTC
v_gene: TRBV11-2; j_gene: TRBJ2-3; abundance: once; d_gene: TRBD2; CDR3aa: CASSLRGLAGVLDTQYF; CDR3nt: TGTGCCAGCAGCTTAAGGGGTCTAGCGGGAGTGTTAGATACGCAGTATTTT
v_gene: TRBV5-1; j_gene: TRBJ2-7; abundance: NA; d_gene: TRBD2; CDR3aa: CASSLGTSAAYEQYF; CDR3nt: TGCGCCAGCAGCTTGGGGACTAGCGCGGCTTACGAGCAGTACTTC
v_gene: TRBV7-7; j_gene: TRBJ1-4; abundance: NA; d_gene: TRBD1; CDR3aa: CASSQGGQLNEKLFF; CDR3nt: TGTGCTAGCAGCCAAGGGGGACAGCTAAATGAAAAACTGTTTTTT
v_gene: TRBV7-9; j_gene: TRBJ1-2; abundance: NA; d_gene: TRBD1; CDR3aa: CASTKSGTGGTGYTF; CDR3nt: TGTGCCAGCACCAAATCCGGGACAGGGGGAACTGGCTACACCTTC
v_gene: TRBV7-9; j_gene: TRBJ2-7; abundance: NA; d_gene: NA; CDR3aa: CASSPGQLYEQYF; CDR3nt: TGTGCCAGCAGCCCCGGACAACTCTACGAGCAGTACTTC
v_gene: TRBV29-1; j_gene: TRBJ2-7; abundance: NA; d_gene: NA; CDR3aa: CSVLQGYEQYF; CDR3nt: TGCAGCGTTCTACAGGGTTACGAGCAGTACTTC
v_gene: TRBV5-4; j_gene: TRBJ1-2; abundance: NA; d_gene: TRBD1; CDR3aa: CASSPGQGDYGYTF; CDR3nt: TGTGCCAGCAGCCCGGGACAGGGTGACTATGGCTACACCTTC
v_gene: TRBV2; j_gene: TRBJ2-1; abundance: NA; d_gene: TRBD1; CDR3aa: CASSVGQGWYEQFF; CDR3nt: TGTGCCAGCAGTGTAGGACAGGGGTGGTATGAGCAGTTCTTC
v_gene: TRBV7-8; j_gene: TRBJ2-2; abundance: NA; d_gene: TRBD2; CDR3aa: CASSSGSGLAGVELFF; CDR3nt: TGTGCCAGCAGCTCTGGGTCAGGACTAGCGGGAGTCGAGCTGTTTTTT
v_gene: TRBV19; j_gene: TRBJ1-5; abundance: NA; d_gene: TRBD1; CDR3aa: CASSIDHGTPQGAQHF; CDR3nt: TGTGCCAGTAGTATAGATCACGGGACACCTCAGGGGGCCCAGCATTTT
v_gene: TRBV5-6; j_gene: TRBJ2-1; abundance: NA; d_gene: TRBD2; CDR3aa: CASSRTLAGEASYNEQFF; CDR3nt: TGTGCCAGCAGCCGTACTCTAGCGGGAGAGGCCTCCTACAATGAGCAGTTCTTC
v_gene: TRBV7-8; j_gene: TRBJ2-7; abundance: once; d_gene: NA; CDR3aa: CASSLLMAGDYEQYF; CDR3nt: TGTGCCAGCAGCTTATTAATGGCAGGGGACTACGAGCAGTACTTC
v_gene: TRBV4-1; j_gene: TRBJ2-2; abundance: NA; d_gene: NA; CDR3aa: CASSQSPRLYSNTGELFF; CDR3nt: TGCGCCAGCAGCCAAAGCCCCCGACTATATTCGAACACCGGGGAGCTGTTTTTT
v_gene: TRBV5-1; j_gene: TRBJ2-7; abundance: NA; d_gene: NA; CDR3aa: CASSLGEPGTYEQYF; CDR3nt: TGCGCCAGCAGCTTGGGGGAACCAGGGACCTACGAGCAGTACTTC
v_gene: TRBV4-3; j_gene: TRBJ2-7; abundance: NA; d_gene: TRBD2; CDR3aa: CASSHFDLAGAYEQYF; CDR3nt: TGCGCCAGCAGCCACTTTGATCTAGCGGGGGCCTACGAGCAGTACTTC
v_gene: TRBV18; j_gene: TRBJ1-1; abundance: NA; d_gene: NA; CDR3aa: CASSPRGRGNTEAFF; CDR3nt: TGTGCCAGCTCACCACGGGGTCGGGGGAACACTGAAGCTTTCTTT
v_gene: TRBV5-1; j_gene: TRBJ2-3; abundance: NA; d_gene: TRBD2; CDR3aa: CASSLGTSGPPSTDTQYF; CDR3nt: TGCGCCAGCAGCTTGGGGACTAGCGGGCCACCTAGCACAGATACGCAGTATTTT
v_gene: TRBV19; j_gene: TRBJ2-7; abundance: NA; d_gene: TRBD2; CDR3aa: CASSTTSGRALYEQYF; CDR3nt: TGTGCCAGTAGTACAACTAGCGGGAGGGCCTTGTACGAGCAGTACTTC
v_gene: TRBV5-1; j_gene: TRBJ1-1; abundance: NA; d_gene: TRBD1; CDR3aa: CASSSGGTEGFF; CDR3nt: TGCGCCAGCAGCTCTGGAGGGACAGAGGGTTTCTTT
v_gene: TRBV24-1; j_gene: TRBJ2-5; abundance: NA; d_gene: TRBD2; CDR3aa: CATSDSASGSKTQYF; CDR3nt: TGTGCCACCAGTGATTCGGCTAGCGGGAGTAAGACCCAGTACTTC
v_gene: TRBV24-1; j_gene: TRBJ2-5; abundance: NA; d_gene: NA; CDR3aa: CATSDSLETQYF; CDR3nt: TGTGCCACCAGTGATTCCTTGGAGACCCAGTACTTC
v_gene: TRBV10-3; j_gene: TRBJ1-1; abundance: NA; d_gene: TRBD1; CDR3aa: CAISAGTGATEAFF; CDR3nt: TGTGCCATCAGTGCCGGGACAGGGGCCACTGAAGCTTTCTTT
v_gene: TRBV3-1/TRBV3-2; j_gene: TRBJ2-4; abundance: NA; d_gene: TRBD2; CDR3aa: CASSQGLAGGGVAKNIQYF; CDR3nt: TGTGCCAGCAGCCAAGGACTAGCGGGAGGCGGGGTGGCCAAAAACATTCAGTACTTC
v_gene: TRBV10-3; j_gene: TRBJ1-3; abundance: NA; d_gene: NA; CDR3aa: CAIREQATGNTIYF; CDR3nt: TGTGCCATCAGAGAACAGGCCACTGGAAACACCATATATTTT
v_gene: TRBV5-4; j_gene: TRBJ1-1; abundance: few; d_gene: TRBD1; CDR3aa: CASSPGTGAEAFF; CDR3nt: TGTGCCAGCAGTCCCGGGACAGGGGCTGAAGCTTTCTTT
v_gene: TRBV23-1; j_gene: TRBJ2-7; abundance: NA; d_gene: TRBD2; CDR3aa: CASSLKTHATSGRERDYEQYF; CDR3nt: TGCGCCAGCAGTCTAAAGACCCACGCGACTAGCGGGAGGGAGAGAGATTACGAGCAGTACTTC
v_gene: TRBV9; j_gene: TRBJ2-1; abundance: NA; d_gene: TRBD2; CDR3aa: CASSDPQIGGRYNEQFF; CDR3nt: TGTGCCAGCAGCGACCCTCAAATCGGCGGGAGGTACAATGAGCAGTTCTTC
v_gene: TRBV3-1/TRBV3-2; j_gene: TRBJ1-4; abundance: NA; d_gene: TRBD1; CDR3aa: CASSRRRTGSSEKLFF; CDR3nt: TGTGCCAGCAGCCGCCGCAGGACAGGGTCGAGTGAAAAACTGTTTTTT
v_gene: TRBV12-3/TRBV12-4; j_gene: TRBJ2-2; abundance: NA; d_gene: NA; CDR3aa: CASSHMVFGELFF; CDR3nt: TGTGCCAGCAGTCACATGGTGTTCGGGGAGCTGTTTTTT
v_gene: TRBV4-3; j_gene: TRBJ2-2; abundance: NA; d_gene: NA; CDR3aa: CASSQDAAGEDYGELFF; CDR3nt: TGCGCCAGCAGCCAAGATGCGGCAGGGGAAGACTACGGGGAGCTGTTTTTT
v_gene: TRBV5-1; j_gene: TRBJ2-2; abundance: NA; d_gene: TRBD2; CDR3aa: CASSLEAGAYTGELFF; CDR3nt: TGCGCCAGCAGCTTGGAAGCGGGAGCTTACACCGGGGAGCTGTTTTTT
v_gene: TRBV5-1; j_gene: TRBJ2-1; abundance: NA; d_gene: TRBD2; CDR3aa: CASSLAGPNNEQFF; CDR3nt: TGCGCCAGCAGCTTAGCGGGGCCTAACAATGAGCAGTTCTTC
v_gene: TRBV4-1; j_gene: TRBJ2-7; abundance: NA; d_gene: NA; CDR3aa: CASSQEQHRSYEQYF; CDR3nt: TGCGCCAGCAGCCAAGAGCAACACAGATCCTACGAGCAGTACTTC
v_gene: TRBV2; j_gene: TRBJ2-5; abundance: once; d_gene: NA; CDR3aa: CASSVKETQYF; CDR3nt: TGTGCCAGCAGTGTAAAAGAGACCCAGTACTTC
v_gene: TRBV12-3/TRBV12-4; j_gene: TRBJ1-6; abundance: NA; d_gene: NA; CDR3aa: CASSPEQYSPLHF; CDR3nt: TGTGCCAGCAGCCCCGAGCAATATTCACCCCTCCACTTT
v_gene: TRBV9; j_gene: TRBJ1-4; abundance: NA; d_gene: TRBD1; CDR3aa: CASSVTGSGEKLFF; CDR3nt: TGTGCCAGCAGCGTGACAGGGAGTGGTGAAAAACTGTTTTTT
v_gene: TRBV10-3; j_gene: TRBJ2-5; abundance: NA; d_gene: NA; CDR3aa: CAISESSPGRMGGETQYF; CDR3nt: TGTGCCATCAGTGAGTCCTCCCCGGGCCGGATGGGGGGAGAGACCCAGTACTTC
v_gene: TRBV5-1; j_gene: TRBJ2-5; abundance: NA; d_gene: TRBD1; CDR3aa: CASSFASDRATETQYF; CDR3nt: TGCGCCAGCAGCTTCGCCTCGGACAGGGCTACGGAGACCCAGTACTTC
v_gene: TRBV24-1; j_gene: TRBJ2-7; abundance: NA; d_gene: TRBD1; CDR3aa: CATSDPGQETYEQYF; CDR3nt: TGTGCCACCAGTGACCCGGGACAGGAGACCTACGAGCAGTACTTC
v_gene: TRBV24-1; j_gene: TRBJ2-5; abundance: NA; d_gene: NA; CDR3aa: CATSDFRGTQYF; CDR3nt: TGTGCCACCAGTGATTTTAGAGGGACCCAGTACTTC
v_gene: TRBV7-8; j_gene: TRBJ2-7; abundance: NA; d_gene: TRBD1; CDR3aa: CASSLGQGAGYEQYF; CDR3nt: TGTGCCAGCAGCTTGGGACAGGGGGCGGGGTACGAGCAGTACTTC